The next 11 T cell receptor beta chains were all read from a single sample in a study of CD8 T cells in Susac syndrome. The RNA input was roughly 0.45 to 1 ug, and it was reverse transcribed with random hexamers. One entry per CDR3 protein, called by TCRdb with MiXCR from the immunoSEQ multiplex PCR reads. The sample carries roughly 400,000 distinct CDR3 sequences, approximately 85% recorded once. Sequencing used CD8+ T cells from PBMCs. The receptors were sampled from a human donor with multiple sclerosis.

The V call is TRBV20-1, the J call TRBJ1-2; D gene unclear. From germline, CDR1 is DFQATT and CDR2 SNEGSKA (reference sequence). CDR3 length: 13 residues. V lost 0 bases to trimming and J lost 4 bases, with 9 bases between them. The CDR3, as DNA: TGCAGTGCTAGAGAGTTGGCAGTCTATGGCTACACCTTC. Protein: CSARELAVYGYTF.

V is TRBV20-1 and J is TRBJ1-1, with 7 bases matching TRBD1. J was trimmed by 2 bases and V by 1 base; bases with no gene match: 10. The CDR3 is 16 amino acids. CDR1 DFQATT and CDR2 SNEGSKA come from the germline V gene (reference sequence). The CDR3 DNA follows: TGCAGTGCTAGAGGAAATGGACAGGAACCTAACACTGAAGCTTTCTTT. Its protein product is CSARGNGQEPNTEAFF.

The chain uses TRBV3-1 and TRBJ2-3; D assignment may be TRBD1 or TRBD2 (5 bases each). The CDR3 spans 15 residues. CDR1 is LGHDT and CDR2 is YNNKEL in the germline V gene (reference sequence). Trimming shortened V by 3 bases and J by 0 bases, and 10 bases separated the two germline ends. The CDR3 bases are TGTGCCAGCAGCCACCGGGACGGTAGCACAGATACGCAGTATTTT. Translation: CASSHRDGSTDTQYF.

This chain uses TRBV28 with TRBJ1-1; TRBD1 matches 8 bases. Trimming at V came to 5 bases and at J to 6 bases, leaving 5 bases not matched to a gene. This CDR3 has 13 residues. The germline gives CDR1 MDHEN, CDR2 SYDVKM. The CDR3 region is CASSATGVAEAFF. CDR3 nucleotide sequence: TGTGCCAGCAGTGCGACAGGGGTCGCTGAAGCTTTCTTT. The variable domain in full, completed from reference TRBV28 and TRBJ1-1, reads DVKVTQSSRYLVKRTGEKVFLECVQDMDHENMFWYRQDPGLGLRLIYFSYDVKMKEKGDIPEGYSVSREKKERFSLILESASTNQTSMYLCASSATGVAEAFFGQGTRLTVV.

This clonotype was picked up one time. The gene calls are TRBV12-3 or TRBV12-4 and TRBJ2-3, with unresolved D. The CDR3 covers 18 residues. Trimming cost V 0 bases and J 3 bases, with 19 bases left between them. The CDR3 loop reads CASSLAEDPLPSTDTQYF. CDR3 coding DNA: TGTGCCAGCAGTTTAGCGGAAGATCCTCTTCCCTCAACAGATACGCAGTATTTT.

The chain uses TRBV3-1 and TRBJ1-1; D ambiguous. Trimming removed 0 bases from V and 1 base from J, with 9 bases in between. This CDR3 is 15 amino acids long. Germline CDR1 reads LGHDT; CDR2 reads YNNKEL (reference sequence). In nucleotides, the CDR3 is TGTGCCAGCAGCCAAGACGAACGTGCGAACACTGAAGCTTTCTTT. This codes for CASSQDERANTEAFF.

This rearrangement joins TRBV5-6 to TRBJ2-3; D is ambiguous. The CDR3 consists of 17 residues. The V end lost 3 bases, the J end lost 1 base, and 18 bases lay between the germline ends. CDR1 and CDR2 from the germline V gene are SGHDT and YYEEEE. CDR3 nucleotide sequence: TGTGCCAGCAGCTACCCCCGAGGCGGCTGGGGCACAGATACGCAGTATTTT. Amino acid sequence: CASSYPRGGWGTDTQYF.

The chain has TRBV5-1 and TRBJ2-5; 13 bases are a match to TRBD2. J was trimmed by 2 bases and V by 3 bases; bases with no gene match: 7. Looked up from germline, CDR1 is SGHRS and CDR2 is YFSETQ. CDR3 length equals 17 residues. The CDR3 DNA reads TGCGCCAGCAGCTCCGGACTAGCGGGGGTTTTTCAAGAGACCCAGTACTTC. Amino acids: CASSSGLAGVFQETQYF.

This clonotype was seen a single time. This chain links TRBV6-2 or TRBV6-3 with TRBJ1-3, with D hard to call. V was cut by 0 bases and J by 0 bases, with 6 bases left in between. The CDR3 consists of 15 residues. CDR1 is MNHEY, CDR2 SVGEGT, per germline. The CDR3: CASSYSSPSGNTIYF. The CDR3 nucleotides are TGTGCCAGCAGTTACTCGAGCCCCTCTGGAAACACCATATATTTT.

The gene calls are TRBV29-1 and TRBJ2-1; 10 nucleotides line up with TRBD2. There are 14 residues in the CDR3. In germline, CDR1 is SQVTM, CDR2 ANQGSEA. The ends lost 5 bases at V and 5 bases at J; junction bases unmatched: 6. The CDR3 sequence is CSVSTSGRNNEQFF. For the CDR3, the DNA is TGCAGCGTTTCGACTAGCGGGCGTAACAATGAGCAGTTCTTC.

The gene calls are TRBV6-5 and TRBJ2-7; D gene uncertain. Trimming removed 1 base from V and 2 bases from J, with 6 bases in between. This CDR3 region has 13 residues. The V gene's germline CDR1 is MNHEY and CDR2 SVGAGI. Here the CDR3 DNA reads TGTGCCAGCAGTTACTTTAGGACCTACGAGCAGTACTTC. Translation: CASSYFRTYEQYF.